The 7 T cell receptor beta chains below come from one sample, sequenced in a study of CD8 T cells in Susac syndrome. Random-hexamer reverse transcription was applied to about 0.45 to 1 ug RNA. In TCRdb, the immunoSEQ multiplex PCR reads were re-called with MiXCR into one record per CDR3 protein. The sample lists about 300,000 distinct CDR3 sequences, about 89% seen once, with approximately 0.18% in the top ten. Sequenced sample: CD8+ T cells from PBMCs. The source is a human donor with multiple sclerosis.

This clonotype was recorded only once. The V and J genes are TRBV28 and TRBJ2-1, with D possibly being TRBD2 (5 bases). Germline V gene sequence: CDR1 MDHEN, CDR2 SYDVKM. The CDR3 has 15 amino acids. Trimming shortened V by 2 bases and J by 0 bases, and 8 bases separated the two germline ends. The CDR3 DNA reads as TGTGCCAGCAGTTTAGGTAGCGCCTCCTACAATGAGCAGTTCTTC. This gives the protein CASSLGSASYNEQFF.

The chain is built from TRBV9 and TRBJ2-1; no clear D gene. The V gene's germline CDR1 is SGDLS and CDR2 YYNGEE. There are 13 residues in the CDR3. Trimming removed 0 bases from V and 9 bases from J, with 10 bases in between. CDR3 protein: CASSVDMFSEQFF. CDR3 coding DNA: TGTGCCAGCAGCGTAGACATGTTTTCTGAGCAGTTCTTC.

The CDR3 bases are TGTGCCAGCAGGAACAGCGGAGATTACACTGAAGCTTTCTTT. It encodes CASRNSGDYTEAFF. The chain is built from TRBV27 and TRBJ1-1; D uncertain. V lost 6 bases to trimming and J lost 3 bases, with 14 bases between them. Germline V gene lookup returns CDR1 MNHEY and CDR2 SMNVEV (reference sequence). The CDR3 contains 14 residues.

The chain uses TRBV20-1 and TRBJ2-7, with a possible D match to TRBD1 (6 bases). Germline CDR1 is DFQATT and CDR2 is SNEGSKA (reference sequence). The CDR3 consists of 12 residues. V dropped 4 bases and J dropped 4 bases, with 11 bases sitting between them. CDR3 sequence: CSAITGFYEQYF. The CDR3 DNA follows: TGCAGTGCTATCACAGGGTTTTACGAGCAGTACTTC.

CDR3 loop: CASSVGGYSIGTYEQYF. The CDR3 region has the DNA TGTGCCAGCAGTGTTGGGGGCTACAGTATAGGCACCTACGAGCAGTACTTC. The chain carries TRBV2 and TRBJ2-7; TRBD1 might be the D (6 bases). The CDR3 is made up of 17 amino acids. The germline V gene has CDR1 SNHLY and CDR2 FYNNEI. The V and J ends lost 4 bases and 2 bases respectively, with 21 bases between them.

This chain uses TRBV4-1 with TRBJ2-1; a possible D gene is TRBD2 (6 bases). The CDR3 runs 14 residues. The germline V gene encodes CDR1 MGHRA and CDR2 YSYEKL. Trimming pared 1 base from V and 5 bases from J, leaving 9 bases between. DNA for the CDR3: TGCGCCAGCAGCCAAGCGGGACTCGACAATGAGCAGTTCTTC. This sequence encodes CASSQAGLDNEQFF.

V usage is TRBV30 and J usage is TRBJ2-1, with 7 bases aligning to TRBD1. The germline V gene encodes CDR1 GTSNPN and CDR2 SVGIG (reference sequence). The CDR3 runs to 12 residues. The trim removed 4 bases at V and 3 bases at J, leaving 0 bases unmatched. This CDR3 is CAWNRGYNEQFF. As DNA, the CDR3 is TGTGCCTGGAACAGGGGCTACAATGAGCAGTTCTTC.